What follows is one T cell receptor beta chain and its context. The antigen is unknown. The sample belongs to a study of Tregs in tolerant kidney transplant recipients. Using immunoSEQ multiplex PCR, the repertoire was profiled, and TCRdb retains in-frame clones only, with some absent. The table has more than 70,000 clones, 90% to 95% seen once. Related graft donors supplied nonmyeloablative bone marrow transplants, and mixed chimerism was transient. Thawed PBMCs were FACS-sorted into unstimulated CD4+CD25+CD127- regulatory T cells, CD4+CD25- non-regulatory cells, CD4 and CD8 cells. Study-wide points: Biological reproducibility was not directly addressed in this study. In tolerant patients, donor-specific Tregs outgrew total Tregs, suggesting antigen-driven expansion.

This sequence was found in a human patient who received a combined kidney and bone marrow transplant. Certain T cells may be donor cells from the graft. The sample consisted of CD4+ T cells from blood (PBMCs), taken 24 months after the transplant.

The chain's CDR3 is CASSLREKENGYTF. CDR3 nucleotides: TGTGCCAGCAGTCTCAGGGAAAAAGAGAATGGCTACACCTTC. The rearrangement joins TRBV28 to TRBJ1-2, with D perhaps TRBD1 (5 bases). V lost 5 bases and J 6 bases, leaving 16 bases between the germline ends. CDR3 size: 14 residues. Germline V lookup: CDR1 MDHEN, CDR2 SYDVKM.